A few counts support the clone carrying this T cell receptor beta chain. Its antigen remains unknown. The data are from a study of CD8 T cells in ankylosing spondylitis. Study-level findings and limits: A TCR beta motif made of about 8 highly homologous variants seemed typical of ankylosing spondylitis blood. Reports say disease-linked clones showed up significantly more in matched ankylosing spondylitis synovial fluid. Past research had described some motif variants in reactive arthritis synovial fluid and blood. As for the disease-linked clones, they showed a CD8+ phenotype and occurred at relatively low frequencies in peripheral blood.

The CDR3 covers 14 residues. The V end was cut by 4 bases, the J end by 3 bases, with 9 bases between. Germline assignment: CDR1 KGHDR and CDR2 SFDVKD. Researchers built TCR beta libraries using quantitative 5'-RACE with molecular barcodes. TCRdb independently ran MiXCR on the 5' RACE reads; one entry per CDR3 protein. The profile shows approximately 550,000 distinct CDR3 sequences, roughly an eighth of them singletons. The chain recombines TRBV24-1 with TRBJ2-1; D ambiguous. This receptor was identified in a male donor with ankylosing spondylitis. Sequencing was done on a sample of blood, either unsorted or a sorted T cell fraction (not recorded which). CDR3 DNA: TGTGCCACCAGTGACCAAACCAGCTACAATGAGCAGTTCTTC. Its translation: CATSDQTSYNEQFF.